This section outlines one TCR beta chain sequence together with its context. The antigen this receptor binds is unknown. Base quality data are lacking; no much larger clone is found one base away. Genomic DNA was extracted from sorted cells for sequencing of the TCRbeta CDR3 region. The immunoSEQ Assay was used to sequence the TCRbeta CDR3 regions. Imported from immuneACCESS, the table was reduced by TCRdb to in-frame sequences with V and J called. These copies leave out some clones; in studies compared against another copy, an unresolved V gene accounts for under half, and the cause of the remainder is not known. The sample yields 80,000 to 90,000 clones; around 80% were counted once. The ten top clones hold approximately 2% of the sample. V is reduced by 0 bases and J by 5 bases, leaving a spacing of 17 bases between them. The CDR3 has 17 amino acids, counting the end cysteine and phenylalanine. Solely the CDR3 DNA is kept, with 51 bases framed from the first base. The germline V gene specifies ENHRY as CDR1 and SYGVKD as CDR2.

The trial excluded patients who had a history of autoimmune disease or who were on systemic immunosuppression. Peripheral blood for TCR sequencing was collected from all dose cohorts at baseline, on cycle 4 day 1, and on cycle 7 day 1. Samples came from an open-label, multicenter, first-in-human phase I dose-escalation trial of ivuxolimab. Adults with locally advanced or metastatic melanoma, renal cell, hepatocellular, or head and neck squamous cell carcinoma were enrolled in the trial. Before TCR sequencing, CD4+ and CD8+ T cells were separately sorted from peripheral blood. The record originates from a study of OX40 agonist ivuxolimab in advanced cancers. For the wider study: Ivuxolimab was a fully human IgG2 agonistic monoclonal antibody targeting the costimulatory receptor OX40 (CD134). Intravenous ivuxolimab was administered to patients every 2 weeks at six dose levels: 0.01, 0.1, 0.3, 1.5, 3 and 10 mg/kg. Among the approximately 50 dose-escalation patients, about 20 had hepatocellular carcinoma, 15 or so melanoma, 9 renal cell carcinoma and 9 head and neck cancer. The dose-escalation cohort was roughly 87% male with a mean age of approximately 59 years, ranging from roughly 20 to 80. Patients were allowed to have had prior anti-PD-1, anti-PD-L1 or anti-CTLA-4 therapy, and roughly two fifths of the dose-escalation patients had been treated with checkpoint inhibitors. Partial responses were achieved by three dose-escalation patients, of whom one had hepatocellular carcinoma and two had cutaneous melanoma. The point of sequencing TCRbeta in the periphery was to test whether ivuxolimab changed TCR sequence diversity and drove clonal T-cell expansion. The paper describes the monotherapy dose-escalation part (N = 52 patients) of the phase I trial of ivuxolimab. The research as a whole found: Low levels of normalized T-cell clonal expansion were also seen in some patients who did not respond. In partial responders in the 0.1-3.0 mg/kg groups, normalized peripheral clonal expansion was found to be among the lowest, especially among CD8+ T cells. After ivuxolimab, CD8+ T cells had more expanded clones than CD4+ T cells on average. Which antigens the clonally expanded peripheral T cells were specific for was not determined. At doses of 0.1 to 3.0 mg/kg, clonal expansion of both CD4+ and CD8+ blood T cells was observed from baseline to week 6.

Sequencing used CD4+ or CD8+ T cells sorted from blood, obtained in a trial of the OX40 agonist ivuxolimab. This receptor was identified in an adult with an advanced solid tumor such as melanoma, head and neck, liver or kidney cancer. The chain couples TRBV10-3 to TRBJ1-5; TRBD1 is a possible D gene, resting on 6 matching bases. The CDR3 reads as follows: CAISESRGGGGDQPQHF. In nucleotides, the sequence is TGTGCCATCAGTGAGTCGCGGGGAGGAGGGGGTGATCAGCCCCAGCATTTT.